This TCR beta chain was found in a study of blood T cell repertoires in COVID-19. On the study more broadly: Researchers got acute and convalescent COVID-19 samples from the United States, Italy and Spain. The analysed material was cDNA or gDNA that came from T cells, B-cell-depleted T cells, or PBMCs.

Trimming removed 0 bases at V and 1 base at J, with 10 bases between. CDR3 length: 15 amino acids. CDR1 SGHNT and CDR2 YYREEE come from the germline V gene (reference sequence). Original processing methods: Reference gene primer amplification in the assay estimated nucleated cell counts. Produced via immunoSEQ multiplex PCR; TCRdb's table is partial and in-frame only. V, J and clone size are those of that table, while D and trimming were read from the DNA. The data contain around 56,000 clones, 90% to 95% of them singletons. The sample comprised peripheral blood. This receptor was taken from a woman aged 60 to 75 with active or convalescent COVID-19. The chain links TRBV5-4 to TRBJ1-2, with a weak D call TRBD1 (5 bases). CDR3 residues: CASSLGGHDNYGYTF. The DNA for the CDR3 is TGTGCCAGCAGCTTGGGAGGACACGATAACTATGGCTACACCTTC.